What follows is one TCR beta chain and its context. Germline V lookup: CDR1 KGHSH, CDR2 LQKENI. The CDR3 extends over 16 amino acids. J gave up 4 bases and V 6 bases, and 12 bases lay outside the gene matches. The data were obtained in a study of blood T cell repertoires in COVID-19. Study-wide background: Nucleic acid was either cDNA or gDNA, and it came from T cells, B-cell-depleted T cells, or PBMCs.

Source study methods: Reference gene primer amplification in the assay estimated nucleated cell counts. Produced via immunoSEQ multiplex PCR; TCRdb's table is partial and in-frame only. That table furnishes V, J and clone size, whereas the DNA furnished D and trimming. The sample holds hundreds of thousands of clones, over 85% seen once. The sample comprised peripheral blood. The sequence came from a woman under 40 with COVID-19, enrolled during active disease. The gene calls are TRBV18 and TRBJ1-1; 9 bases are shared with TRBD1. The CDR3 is CASSQSRDRAGTEAFF. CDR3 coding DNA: TGTGCCAGCTCGCAGAGCCGGGACAGGGCAGGCACTGAAGCTTTCTTT.